These 22 T cell receptor beta chains share one sample of origin, sequenced in a study of T cells in Graves' hyperthyroidism and ophthalmopathy. Researchers amplified the TCR beta CDR3 regions from RNA transcripts. HTBI primers were the set used in a first-round RT-PCR of the TCR CDR3. TCRdb analysed the multiplex PCR reads with MiXCR anew, one entry per CDR3 protein. The table includes 450,000 to 700,000 distinct CDR3 sequences, roughly 50% detected once. The sequenced material came from peripheral blood or thyroid tissue (not recorded which). The receptors derive from an adult woman with Graves' disease, either hyperthyroidism or ophthalmopathy (not recorded which).

This clonotype was recorded once. The V gene is TRBV24-1, the J gene TRBJ1-2, with 7 positions matching TRBD1. From germline, CDR1 is KGHDR and CDR2 SFDVKD. This CDR3 comprises 13 residues. The V gene end was trimmed by 4 bases and the J gene end by 10 bases; junction bases not matched to a gene: 8. This chain's CDR3 is CATSDKTGWAYTF. CDR3 nucleotides: TGTGCCACCAGTGACAAGACAGGGTGGGCCTACACCTTC.

The chain joins TRBV27 to TRBJ1-1, with a possible D match to TRBD1 (5 bases). This CDR3 contains 15 residues. Trimming left V 3 bases short and J 3 bases short, with 14 bases between. Per germline, CDR1 MNHEY and CDR2 SMNVEV (reference sequence). The CDR3 bases are TGTGCCAGCAGTTTTCTGGGGCGCGGGTACACTGAAGCTTTCTTT. Protein product: CASSFLGRGYTEAFF.

The V and J genes are TRBV15 and TRBJ2-7, with TRBD1 matching 10 bases. This CDR3 is built from 14 residues. Trimming took 5 bases from V and 1 from J; bases not matched to a gene: 2. Germline lookup yields CDR1 LNHNV and CDR2 YYDKDF (reference sequence). CDR3: CATSGTGESYEQYF. CDR3 bases: TGTGCCACCAGCGGGACAGGGGAATCCTACGAGCAGTACTTC.

This clonotype was counted many times. The rearrangement links TRBV2 to TRBJ2-7; possibly TRBD2 for D (5 bases). The CDR3 is made up of 12 amino acids. V gave up 4 bases and J gave up 5 bases, with 9 bases separating them. Germline CDR1 SNHLY, CDR2 FYNNEI. The DNA of the CDR3 is TGTGCCAGCAGTGTATCGGGGAACGAGCAGTACTTC. It specifies CASSVSGNEQYF.

The genes are TRBV12-3 or TRBV12-4 and TRBJ1-6; D is undetermined. The V end was cut by 1 base, the J end by 7 bases, with 11 bases between. This CDR3 contains 15 residues. The DNA of the CDR3 is TGTGCCAGCAGTTTAGGCGTTCGCGCCAATTCACCCCTCCACTTT. This gives the protein CASSLGVRANSPLHF.

This chain links TRBV15 with TRBJ1-2; D call uncertain. Trimming shortened V by 3 bases and J by 7 bases, and 9 bases separated the two germline ends. The CDR3 spans 12 residues. The germline gives CDR1 LNHNV, CDR2 YYDKDF (reference sequence). The CDR3 bases are TGTGCCACCAGCAGCTTACTTGGTGGCTACACCTTC. It yields the protein CATSSLLGGYTF. Filled out from reference TRBV15 and TRBJ1-2, the complete variable domain reads DAMVIQNPRYQVTQFGKPVTLSCSQTLNHNVMYWYQQKSSQAPKLLFHYYDKDFNNEADTPDNFQSRRPNTSFCFLDIRSPGLGDTAMYLCATSSLLGGYTFGSGTRLTVV.

The V gene is TRBV20-1, the J gene TRBJ1-5; D perhaps matches TRBD1 (5 bases). Deletions cut 5 bases from V and 7 bases from J, with 18 bases between. Germline V lookup: CDR1 DFQATT, CDR2 SNEGSKA (reference sequence). The CDR3 extends over 14 amino acids. This CDR3 reads CSALGGREEQPQHF. In nucleotides, the CDR3 is TGCAGTGCTCTTGGGGGGAGGGAAGAACAGCCCCAGCATTTT.

The rearrangement uses TRBV5-1 and TRBJ1-4; D unresolved. CDR1 and CDR2 from the germline V gene are SGHRS and YFSETQ. V gave up 4 bases and J gave up 11 bases, with 3 bases separating them. CDR3 length: 9 residues. In DNA form, the CDR3 reads TGCGCCAGCAGCCATAAACTGTTTTTT. It specifies CASSHKLFF.

This clonotype has at least ten counts. This chain links TRBV9 with TRBJ1-1, with unresolved D. V lost 3 bases, J lost 0 bases, and 6 bases lay in between. Germline V gene data show CDR1 as SGDLS and CDR2 as YYNGEE. The CDR3 length is 13 residues. Here the CDR3 reads CASSAHMNTEAFF. The CDR3 bases are TGTGCCAGCAGCGCCCACATGAACACTGAAGCTTTCTTT.

Only one count was recorded for this clonotype. The CDR3 DNA reads TGCGCCAGCAGCTCACCGGGACTAGCGGGAGGAGGGCAAGAGACCCAGTACTTC. It translates to CASSSPGLAGGGQETQYF. V is TRBV4-1 and J is TRBJ2-5; 15 nucleotides agree with TRBD2. The CDR3 is 18 amino acids. The germline V gene has CDR1 MGHRA and CDR2 YSYEKL. V gave up 5 bases and J gave up 2 bases; unmatched junction bases: 9.

The chain uses TRBV15 and TRBJ1-1; D unresolved. The germline V gene encodes CDR1 LNHNV and CDR2 YYDKDF (reference sequence). The CDR3 contains 12 residues. V was pared by 1 base and J by 3 bases, with 3 bases between. The CDR3: CATSRVDTEAFF. In nucleotides, the CDR3 is TGTGCCACCAGCAGAGTGGACACTGAAGCTTTCTTT.

This clonotype was seen many times. The chain has TRBV6-6 and TRBJ2-7; D possibly matches TRBD1 or TRBD2 (6 bases each). In germline, CDR1 is MNHNY, CDR2 SVGAGI (reference sequence). The V end was cut by 5 bases, the J end by 0 bases, with 11 bases between. The CDR3 contains 14 residues. The CDR3 sequence is CASSPRDTSYEQYF. DNA for the CDR3: TGTGCCAGCAGTCCGCGGGACACCTCCTACGAGCAGTACTTC.

The chain employs TRBV9 and TRBJ1-2; unclear D gene. Germline V gene sequence: CDR1 SGDLS, CDR2 YYNGEE. Trimming took off 4 bases at V and 7 bases at J, with 14 bases between the two ends. The CDR3 is made up of 13 amino acids. This CDR3 is CASSQDIGFGYTF. The CDR3, as DNA: TGTGCCAGCAGCCAAGACATTGGGTTTGGCTACACCTTC.

At least ten counts were recorded for this clonotype. The chain carries TRBV10-2 and TRBJ2-7; 9 bases are shared with TRBD2. Trimming removed 6 bases from V and 7 bases from J; junction bases left unmatched: 16. Looked up from germline, CDR1 is WSHSY and CDR2 is SAAADI. The CDR3 covers 16 residues. This CDR3 reads CASRRKIIAGEVEQYF. The DNA of the CDR3 is TGCGCCAGCAGGAGAAAAATAATAGCGGGAGAGGTTGAGCAGTACTTC.

The chain carries TRBV29-1 and TRBJ2-5, with D perhaps matching TRBD1 or TRBD2 (5 bases each). The germline V gene has CDR1 SQVTM and CDR2 ANQGSEA. The CDR3 loop spans 12 amino acids. Trimming left V 8 bases short and J 1 base short, with 11 bases between. Here the CDR3 reads CSSGPSQETQYF. CDR3 coding DNA: TGCAGCTCGGGACCCAGCCAAGAGACCCAGTACTTC.

J is TRBJ2-2 and V is TRBV10-1; 9 nucleotides match TRBD1. Germline values: CDR1 WNHNN, CDR2 SYGVQD (reference sequence). With 7 bases clipped from V and 9 bases from J, the junction kept 9 bases outside the gene matches. The CDR3 spans 14 residues. The DNA of the CDR3 is TGCGCCAGCATGCCCGGGACAGGGAACCGGGAGCTGTTTTTT. Translation gives CASMPGTGNRELFF.

This clonotype came up many times. The V and J genes are TRBV12-3 or TRBV12-4 and TRBJ2-6; D may be TRBD1 (6 bases). V was pared by 6 bases and J by 4 bases, with 13 bases between. This CDR3 has 15 residues. This CDR3 reads CASRIQGSGANVLTF. The CDR3 coding sequence is TGTGCCAGCAGAATACAGGGTTCAGGGGCCAACGTCCTGACTTTC.

This rearrangement joins TRBV7-9 to TRBJ2-5; 8 positions agree with TRBD2. Losses at the gene ends were 4 bases for V and 2 bases for J; bases not matched to a gene: 6. In germline, CDR1 is SEHNR, CDR2 FQNEAQ (reference sequence). The CDR3 is 15 amino acids. DNA of the CDR3: TGTGCCAGCAGCTCGCGGGGGGTCTTACAAGAGACCCAGTACTTC. Translated: CASSSRGVLQETQYF.

This clonotype was seen ten or more times. The chain is built from TRBV20-1 and TRBJ1-1; unclear D gene. The germline gives CDR1 DFQATT, CDR2 SNEGSKA (reference sequence). The CDR3 is 15 residues long. V was clipped by 6 bases and J by 4 bases, with 21 bases between them. CDR3 coding DNA: TGCAGTGCCTCCGACCTTAGGAGATGGGGCACTGAAGCTTTCTTT. Translated, it gives CSASDLRRWGTEAFF.

This clonotype was observed many times. The chain recombines TRBV5-1 with TRBJ2-5, with D perhaps TRBD1 (6 bases). V gave up 7 bases and J gave up 3 bases, with 19 bases separating them. Germline CDR1 SGHRS, CDR2 YFSETQ. This CDR3 has 15 amino acids. DNA for the CDR3: TGCGCCAGCGGATTAGGGGGTAGCCCTGAAGAGACCCAGTACTTC. This gives the protein CASGLGGSPEETQYF.

This clonotype showed up many times. The chain couples TRBV20-1 to TRBJ2-7; 10 bases map to TRBD2. The CDR3 is 15 residues long. The V gene end was trimmed by 3 bases and the J gene end by 3 bases; junction bases not matched to a gene: 8. CDR1 is DFQATT, CDR2 SNEGSKA, per germline (reference sequence). The CDR3 region is CSASSLAGVVYEQYF. CDR3 sequence (DNA): TGCAGTGCTAGTTCCCTAGCGGGAGTGGTCTACGAGCAGTACTTC.

Notes on this clonotype: At one end, the junction sequence differs from germline, possibly due to a read error. J is TRBJ1-1 and V is TRBV7-9, with unresolved D. Germline V CDR1 and CDR2: SEHNR, FQNEAQ (reference sequence). The CDR3 length is 12 residues. The CDR3 nucleotides read TGTGCCAGCAGCTCATCATCCACTGAAGCTCTCTTT. Protein product: CASSSSSTEALF.